This paragraph reports one TCR beta chain. It has no known antigen specificity. No much larger clone is present one base from it, and per-base qualities are unavailable. Its CDR3 holds 14 amino acids, cysteine through phenylalanine. Here the CDR3 DNA is all that survives: 42 bases in frame from base 1. V lost 0 bases and J lost 2 bases; the stretch between them is 7 bases long. The germline V gene specifies MNHEY as CDR1 and SVGAGI as CDR2. The sample belongs to a study of blood T cell repertoires in COVID-19 (dated by TCRdb to 2018 to 2021). Context from the whole study: Samples covering the acute and convalescent phases of COVID-19 were provided by collaborators in the United States, Italy and Spain. The repertoires were released in a freely available public database meant as a resource for research on the immune response to SARS-CoV-2. Where HLA class I and class II types were available, the types were taken from metadata supplied by the sample provider, not from assay-based typing. Deeply sampled blood TCRbeta repertoires from subjects exposed to, actively infected with, or recovered from COVID-19 were included in the dataset. Nearly every sample came with metadata listing a de-identified subject ID, COVID-19 status, age in years and sex. The material from the prospective study consisted of cDNA or gDNA derived from T cells, B-cell-depleted T cells, or PBMCs. The samples were drawn from two sources: the first 160 participants of the ongoing ImmuneRACE study, and 1,254 subjects contributed by 6 global collaborators.

Overall study outcomes, separate from this receptor: The amount of clinical and demographic metadata varied by source and participant and was provided uncurated.

The collaborating institutions used their own protocols to collect whole blood in K2EDTA tubes. For TCRbeta analysis, collaborators shipped samples as frozen whole blood, isolated PBMCs, or DNA extracted from either of those sample types. The immunoSEQ Assay, a bias-controlled multiplex PCR, was used to amplify TCRbeta CDR3 regions from genomic DNA. As for how the authors treated the data: Within the assay, amplification of reference gene primers was used to estimate how many nucleated cells each sample contained. To quantify the absolute abundance of each unique TCRbeta CDR3 rearrangement, sequence reads were collapsed and filtered. For each sample, productive Simpson clonality was calculated as the square root of Simpson's diversity index across productive rearrangements. This immuneACCESS table, as held by TCRdb, lists in-frame sequences with V and J called but not all clones. Of the missing ones, under half trace to an unresolved V gene in checked studies; the others have no known cause. D and trimming come from the DNA, and the V and J calls and clone size come from that table. In all, the sample holds 45,000 to 65,000 clones, and about 83% of those were seen once. The ten largest clonotypes hold roughly 23% of the sample.

The sequence joins TRBV6-5 to TRBJ2-5; D gene: possibly TRBD2, on 5 matching bases. This receptor was identified in a human donor in a cohort sampled during active COVID-19. Sequenced sample: peripheral blood. The CDR3 region: CASSYSPGQETQYF. The sequenced DNA: TGTGCCAGCAGTTACTCGCCGGGACAAGAGACCCAGTACTTC.